This paragraph reports one TCR beta chain. As yet, its antigen is unknown. The entry originates in a study of shared clonotypes between healthy human individuals. Regarding the study as a whole: Rarefaction curves obtained for sorted subsets showed sequencing incomplete despite large depth.

This CDR3 is 12 amino acids long. V gave up 11 bases and J gave up 0 bases, with 11 bases separating them. CDR1 SNHLY and CDR2 FYNNEI come from the germline V gene. Every subset's genomic DNA went evenly onto several immunoSEQ plates. The repertoire was sequenced with immunoSEQ multiplex PCR; TCRdb's copy has only in-frame clones and lacks some. Altogether around 600,000 clones are present, 85% to 95% being singletons, with the ten largest covering approximately 0.12%. Naive CD8 cells were CD45RO-negative, positively selected for CCR7, excluding terminally differentiated effector memory CD45RA+ cells. Donation came from healthy HIV-negative adults that had no recent acute infections or vaccinations.

This chain uses TRBV2 with TRBJ2-7; possible D gene TRBD1, 5 bases. Input material: naive CD8+ T cells sorted from blood. This sequence was found in a woman aged 25 to 39 in good health. CDR3 nucleotide sequence: TGTGCCGGAACAGGTGACTCCTACGAGCAGTACTTC. Its protein product is CAGTGDSYEQYF.